This T cell receptor (beta chain) was sequenced for a study of somatic mutations in cytotoxic T cells in rheumatoid arthritis. The repertoire was sequenced with immunoSEQ multiplex PCR; TCRdb's copy has only in-frame clones and lacks some. The data hold 15,000 to 20,000 clones, with around 80% observed a single time. Germline lookup yields CDR1 SGDLS and CDR2 YYNGEE. The CDR3 runs to 16 residues. The J segment lost 6 bases and the V segment lost 3 bases, leaving 13 bases of the junction unmatched. After CD4+ and CD8+ cells were isolated by positive magnetic bead selection, their purity was checked by flow cytometry. As to this clone: What it binds is not known.

Broader study findings: For patients with rheumatoid arthritis, CD8+ clonality went up with age, while healthy controls showed no such change. There were about an eighth of the roughly 65 patients in whom the largest CD8+ clone exceeded 20% of CD8+ cells.

The rearrangement links TRBV9 to TRBJ2-3, with 7 bases that match TRBD1. The sample taken for sequencing was CD8+ T cells sorted from blood. This clonotype was sampled from an adult with rheumatoid arthritis. The CDR3 bases are TGTGCCAGCAGCGATTTACAGGGGATGTTAACCGATACGCAGTATTTT. It yields the protein CASSDLQGMLTDTQYF.